This TCR beta chain stems from a study of blood T cell repertoires in COVID-19. This clone appeared a single time. Assignment of participants to cohorts was predicated upon participant-reported clinical history. There are 14 residues in the CDR3. Between the trimmed V and J ends, which lost 4 bases and 1 base, there was a span of 12 bases. CDR1 is SGDLS and CDR2 is YYNGEE in the germline V gene. Data came from immunoSEQ multiplex PCR; TCRdb stores just in-frame clones and leaves some out. The repertoire holds approximately 300,000 clones, with approximately 91% as singletons. The chain is built from TRBV9 and TRBJ2-7, with D possibly matching TRBD2 (5 bases). The receptor's source is a man in his 60s who had recovered from COVID-19. Material for sequencing was PBMCs or T cells enriched from blood (not recorded which). This CDR3 is CASSLDGESYEQYF. As DNA, the CDR3 is TGTGCCAGCAGCTTAGACGGGGAATCCTACGAGCAGTACTTC.